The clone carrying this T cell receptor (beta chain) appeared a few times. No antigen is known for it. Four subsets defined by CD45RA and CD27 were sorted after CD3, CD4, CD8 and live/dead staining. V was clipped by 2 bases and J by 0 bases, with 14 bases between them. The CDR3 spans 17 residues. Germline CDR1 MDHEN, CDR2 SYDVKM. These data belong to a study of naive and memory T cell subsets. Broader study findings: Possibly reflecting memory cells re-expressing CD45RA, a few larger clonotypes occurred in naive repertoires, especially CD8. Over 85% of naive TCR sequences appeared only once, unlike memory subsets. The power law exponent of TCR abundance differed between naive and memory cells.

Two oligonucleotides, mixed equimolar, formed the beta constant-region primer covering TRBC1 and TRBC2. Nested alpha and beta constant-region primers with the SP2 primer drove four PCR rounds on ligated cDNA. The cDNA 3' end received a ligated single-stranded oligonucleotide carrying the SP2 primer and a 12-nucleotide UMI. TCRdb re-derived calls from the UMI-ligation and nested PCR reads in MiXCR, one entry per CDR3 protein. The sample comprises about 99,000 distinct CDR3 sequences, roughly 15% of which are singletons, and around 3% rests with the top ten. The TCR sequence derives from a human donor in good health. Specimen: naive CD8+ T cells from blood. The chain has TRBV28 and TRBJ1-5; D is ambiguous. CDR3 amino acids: CASSLGVSLNSNQPQHF. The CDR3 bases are TGTGCCAGCAGTTTAGGGGTCTCACTCAATAGCAATCAGCCCCAGCATTTT.